A single sample gave rise to the 20 T cell receptor beta chains below, sequenced in a study of T cell responses to AZD1222 COVID-19 vaccine. Method: immunoSEQ multiplex PCR; TCRdb's copy keeps in-frame clones and lacks some. Recorded for this sample: some 150,000 clones. The sequencing input was peripheral blood. These receptors all come from an adult in good health.

The rearrangement links TRBV7-2 to TRBJ1-2; D remains unclear. The CDR3 totals 14 residues. Trimming took 5 bases from V and 4 from J, leaving 14 bases between them. Germline CDR1 and CDR2: SGHTA and FQGNSA. The chain's CDR3 is CASSPNSRVYGYTF. DNA for the CDR3: TGTGCCAGCAGCCCCAACTCAAGGGTCTATGGCTACACCTTC.

The J gene is TRBJ1-1, the V gene TRBV29-1; a weak D match, TRBD1 (6 bases). Trimming removed 5 bases at V and 1 base at J, with 17 bases between. The CDR3 extends over 15 amino acids. Germline V CDR1 and CDR2: SQVTM, ANQGSEA. CDR3 loop: CSVLPTPTGNTEAFF. The CDR3 DNA is TGCAGCGTTCTACCGACCCCGACAGGGAACACTGAAGCTTTCTTT. Using reference TRBV29-1 and TRBJ1-1 for the parts outside the CDR3, the full variable domain is SAVISQKPSRDICQRGTSLTIQCQVDSQVTMMFWYRQQPGQSLTLIATANQGSEATYESGFVIDKFPISRPNLTFSTLTVSNMSPEDSSIYLCSVLPTPTGNTEAFFGQGTRLTVV.

The chain employs TRBV27 and TRBJ2-2, with a possible D match to TRBD2 (6 bases). Germline lookup yields CDR1 MNHEY and CDR2 SMNVEV (reference sequence). This CDR3 is built from 14 residues. Trimming stripped 5 bases from V and 7 bases from J, with 14 bases between. The CDR3 here is CASSPWGVVGELFF. Here the CDR3 DNA reads TGTGCCAGCAGTCCCTGGGGGGTGGTCGGGGAGCTGTTTTTT.

The chain couples TRBV6-1 to TRBJ1-5, with D possibly TRBD1 on 5 matching bases. There are 16 residues in the CDR3. Deletions cut 3 bases from V and 8 bases from J, with 20 bases between. Germline V lookup: CDR1 MNHNS, CDR2 SASEGT. The CDR3 reads CASSDRTRSPREPQHF. The DNA of the CDR3 is TGTGCCAGCAGTGATAGGACACGCTCTCCTCGGGAGCCCCAGCATTTT.

The chain uses TRBV4-2 and TRBJ2-7; 8 positions match TRBD2. This CDR3 has 16 amino acids. Unmatched junction bases numbered 12, after V lost 2 bases and J lost 6 bases. Germline-derived CDR1 and CDR2 are LGHNA and YNFKEQ. The CDR3 DNA sequence: TGTGCCAGCAGCCAAATAGAAGTGGAAGCGGGGGCCGAGCAGTACTTC. It specifies CASSQIEVEAGAEQYF.

The chain has TRBV9 and TRBJ1-1; 8 positions match TRBD1. The V gene's germline CDR1 is SGDLS and CDR2 YYNGEE. The CDR3 runs 15 residues. Trimming at V came to 3 bases and at J to 5 bases, leaving 9 bases not matched to a gene. DNA of the CDR3: TGTGCCAGCAGCGCCACAGGGGGAAGAGGGACTGAAGCTTTCTTT. Its translation: CASSATGGRGTEAFF.

This chain uses TRBV9 with TRBJ2-7; 10 nucleotides match TRBD1. This CDR3 region has 15 residues. Germline CDR1 and CDR2: SGDLS and YYNGEE. V dropped 4 bases and J dropped 2; count of bases not matched to a gene: 6. The CDR3: CASSPTGTGAYEQYF. The CDR3 DNA reads as TGTGCCAGCAGCCCGACCGGGACAGGGGCCTACGAGCAGTACTTC.

V usage is TRBV18 and J usage is TRBJ1-1; D remains ambiguous. In germline, CDR1 is KGHSH, CDR2 LQKENI. This CDR3 spans 12 amino acids. V was trimmed by 6 bases and J by 1 base, leaving 6 bases between them. The CDR3 reads CASSNRNTEAFF. CDR3 in DNA: TGTGCCAGCTCTAATAGGAACACTGAAGCTTTCTTT.

The chain combines TRBV7-8 with TRBJ1-2; D is undetermined. V was pared by 5 bases and J by 8 bases, with 15 bases between. This CDR3 contains 13 residues. Germline values: CDR1 SGHVS, CDR2 FQNEAQ. The CDR3, as DNA: TGTGCCAGCAGCCGTATAGGGATAGGGGGCTACACCTTC. Translated: CASSRIGIGGYTF.

The rearrangement links TRBV28 to TRBJ1-2, with 7 bases identical to TRBD1. V gave up 5 bases and J gave up 2 bases; unmatched junction bases: 11. The CDR3 runs 16 residues. Germline CDR1 is MDHEN and CDR2 is SYDVKM. CDR3 DNA sequence: TGTGCCAGCAGTCCCGGGGGGACAGCTGACAACTATGGCTACACCTTC. Amino acids: CASSPGGTADNYGYTF.

The V gene is TRBV3-1 (or the pseudogene TRBV3-2), the J gene TRBJ2-7; 8 bases fit TRBD2. V lost 0 bases and J lost 0; bases outside the gene matches: 4. The CDR3 spans 16 residues. The germline V gene encodes CDR1 LGHDT and CDR2 YNNKEL (reference sequence). The CDR3 region is CASSQEYRGGSYEQYF. DNA of the CDR3: TGTGCCAGCAGCCAAGAGTACCGGGGGGGCTCCTACGAGCAGTACTTC.

The chain uses TRBV28 and TRBJ1-5; 7 bases fit TRBD1. V shed 7 bases and J 0 bases; nucleotides not matched to a gene: 12. The CDR3 totals 17 residues. Germline V gene sequence: CDR1 MDHEN, CDR2 SYDVKM. The CDR3 is CASKSGRGLNSNQPQHF. DNA of the CDR3: TGTGCCAGCAAGTCCGGGAGGGGGCTAAATAGCAATCAGCCCCAGCATTTT.

About this clone: Other nucleotide sequences from this sample produce the same CDR3. The chain couples TRBV5-1 to TRBJ1-2; no definite D call. V dropped 4 bases and J dropped 3 bases, with 13 bases sitting between them. Germline-derived CDR1 and CDR2 are SGHRS and YFSETQ. This CDR3 is built from 14 residues. Here the CDR3 DNA reads TGCGCCAGCAGCCCGGGAACAGACGACTATGGCTACACCTTC. Amino acids: CASSPGTDDYGYTF.

This chain connects TRBV5-6 to TRBJ1-3; no clear D. V was clipped by 0 bases and J by 0 bases, with 13 bases between them. The CDR3 contains 17 residues. CDR1 is SGHDT, CDR2 YYEEEE, per germline. The CDR3 sequence is CASSLEGQRSSGNTIYF. CDR3 sequence (DNA): TGTGCCAGCAGCTTGGAAGGCCAAAGGTCCTCTGGAAACACCATATATTTT.

The V gene is TRBV6-5, the J gene TRBJ1-3, with TRBD1 as a possible D gene (5 bases). The CDR3 sequence is 15 residues long. Deletions cut 7 bases from V and 0 bases from J, with 13 bases between. Germline V CDR1 and CDR2: MNHEY, SVGAGI. The CDR3, as DNA: TGTGCCAGCACTGCCTGGACAAGCTCTGGAAACACCATATATTTT. It encodes CASTAWTSSGNTIYF.

CDR3 loop: CASSFGRADSPLHF. CDR3 coding DNA: TGTGCCAGCAGTTTCGGTAGGGCAGATTCACCCCTCCACTTT. The rearrangement links TRBV27 to TRBJ1-6; the D is unclear. The CDR3 covers 14 residues. V lost 3 bases and J 8 bases, leaving 11 bases between the germline ends. Germline CDR1 MNHEY, CDR2 SMNVEV (reference sequence).

The chain combines TRBV5-4 with TRBJ2-7; TRBD1 matches 9 bases. V gave up 3 bases and J gave up 3 bases; unmatched junction bases: 4. CDR1 SGHNT and CDR2 YYREEE come from the germline V gene (reference sequence). The CDR3 sequence is 14 residues long. In DNA form, the CDR3 reads TGTGCCAGCAGCTCGGGACAGGGTTACTACGAGCAGTACTTC. This sequence encodes CASSSGQGYYEQYF.

The gene calls are TRBV6-4 and TRBJ2-7, with 9 bases matching TRBD1. Looked up from germline, CDR1 is MRHNA and CDR2 is SNTAGT. CDR3 size: 16 residues. After removal of 9 bases from V and 4 bases from J, the junction contained 16 bases not matched to a gene. The CDR3 coding sequence is TGTGCCAGGGGGGTAAGTCCCCGGACAGGGGTGTACGAGCAGTACTTC. Amino acids: CARGVSPRTGVYEQYF.

The chain employs TRBV4-1 and TRBJ2-3; TRBD2 aligns across 9 bases. This CDR3 has 16 amino acids. V shed 1 base, J shed 4 bases, and the junction held 6 bases outside the gene matches. Looked up from germline, CDR1 is MGHRA and CDR2 is YSYEKL. The chain's CDR3 is CASSQGLRGGPDTQYF. The CDR3 DNA reads TGCGCCAGCAGCCAAGGTTTGCGGGGGGGCCCAGATACGCAGTATTTT.

The chain carries TRBV2 and TRBJ2-5; D is tentatively TRBD1 or TRBD2 (5 bases each). Deletions cut 7 bases from V and 1 base from J, with 10 bases between. The CDR3 is 13 residues long. Germline CDR1 and CDR2: SNHLY and FYNNEI. In DNA form, the CDR3 reads TGTGCCAGCACGGGGCAGCTCCAAGAGACCCAGTACTTC. Its translation: CASTGQLQETQYF.